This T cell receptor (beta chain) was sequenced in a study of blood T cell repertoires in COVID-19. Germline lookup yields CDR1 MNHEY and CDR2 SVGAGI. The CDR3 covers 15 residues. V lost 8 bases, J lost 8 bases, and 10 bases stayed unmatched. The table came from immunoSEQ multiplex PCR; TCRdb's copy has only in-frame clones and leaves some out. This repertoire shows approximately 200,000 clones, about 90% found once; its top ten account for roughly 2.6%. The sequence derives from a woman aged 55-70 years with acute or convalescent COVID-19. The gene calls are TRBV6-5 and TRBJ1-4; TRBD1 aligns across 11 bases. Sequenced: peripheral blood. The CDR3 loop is CASQEGGTGGEKLFF. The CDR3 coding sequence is TGTGCCAGCCAAGAGGGCGGGACAGGGGGGGAAAAACTGTTTTTT.